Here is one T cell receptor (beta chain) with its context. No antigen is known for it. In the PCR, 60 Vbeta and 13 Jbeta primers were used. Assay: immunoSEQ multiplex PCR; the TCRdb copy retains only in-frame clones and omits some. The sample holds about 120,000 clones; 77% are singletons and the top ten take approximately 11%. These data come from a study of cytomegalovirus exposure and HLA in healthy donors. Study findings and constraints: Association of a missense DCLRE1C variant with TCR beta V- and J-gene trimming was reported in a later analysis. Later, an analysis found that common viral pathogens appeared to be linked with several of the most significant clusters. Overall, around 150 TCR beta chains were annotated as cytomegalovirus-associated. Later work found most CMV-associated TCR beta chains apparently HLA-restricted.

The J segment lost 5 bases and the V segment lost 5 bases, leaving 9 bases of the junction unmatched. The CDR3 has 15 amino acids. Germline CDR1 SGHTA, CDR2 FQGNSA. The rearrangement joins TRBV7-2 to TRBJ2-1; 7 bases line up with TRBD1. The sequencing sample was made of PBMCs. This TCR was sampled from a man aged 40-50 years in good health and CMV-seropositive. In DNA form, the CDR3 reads TGTGCCAGCAGCCCCCGACAGGGTCCGAACAATGAGCAGTTCTTC. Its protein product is CASSPRQGPNNEQFF.